One and the same sample provided the 30 T cell receptor beta chains below, sequenced in a study of CD8 T cells in Susac syndrome. The authors reverse transcribed about 0.5 to 1 ug RNA with random hexamers. MiXCR was run by TCRdb on the immunoSEQ multiplex PCR reads, yielding one entry per CDR3 protein. Here the sample spans fewer than 70,000 distinct CDR3 sequences, 95% being singletons. Specimen: CD8+ T cells from PBMCs. The receptors were gathered from a human donor in good health.

This chain uses TRBV5-1 with TRBJ2-2, with D unresolved. The ends were cut back, 6 bases at V and 4 bases at J, with 7 bases in the middle. The CDR3 has 12 residues. CDR1 and CDR2 (germline): SGHRS, YFSETQ. CDR3 sequence: CASTKGTGELFF. The CDR3 nucleotides read TGCGCCAGCACCAAAGGCACCGGGGAGCTGTTTTTT.

Regarding this clonotype: One end of the junction varies from germline; a read error may be responsible. The chain joins TRBV28 to TRBJ1-6; D is unclear. The CDR3 spans 15 residues. Germline lookup yields CDR1 MDHEN and CDR2 SYDVKM. The CDR3 loop is CASSYNTGYNSPLHF. The CDR3 nucleotides read TGTGCCAGCAGTTACAATACGGGTTATAATTCCCCCCTCCACTTT.

The chain joins TRBV2 to TRBJ1-6; TRBD1 matches at 7 bases. CDR1 is SNHLY and CDR2 is FYNNEI in the germline V gene. The CDR3 is 15 residues long. J gave up 10 bases and V 1 base, and 7 bases lay outside the gene matches. The CDR3 loop reads CASSEGPFRGSPLHF. The DNA for the CDR3 is TGTGCCAGCAGTGAAGGACCTTTCAGGGGGTCACCCCTCCACTTT.

This sequence joins TRBV2 and TRBJ1-3, with a tentative D call TRBD1 (5 bases). The CDR3 is 16 amino acids. The germline V gene encodes CDR1 SNHLY and CDR2 FYNNEI. The V end was cut by 4 bases, the J end by 3 bases, with 16 bases between. DNA for the CDR3: TGTGCCAGCAGTGGCGGCAGGGAAGGGATTGGAAACACCATATATTTT. It is translated as CASSGGREGIGNTIYF.

This sequence joins TRBV29-1 and TRBJ2-7; D perhaps matches TRBD2 (7 bases). The CDR3 has 13 residues. The germline gives CDR1 SQVTM, CDR2 ANQGSEA. The V end lost 3 bases, the J end lost 6 bases, and 15 bases lay between the germline ends. CDR3 in DNA: TGCAGCGTTGAGAGGGGGGGCCCACGCGAGCAGTACTTC. Encoded protein: CSVERGGPREQYF.

The count of this clonotype is one. V and J are TRBV7-2 and TRBJ2-1; D is possibly TRBD2 (5 bases). The CDR3 spans 17 residues. Germline assignment: CDR1 SGHTA and CDR2 FQGNSA. V lost 3 bases and J 3 bases, leaving 18 bases between the germline ends. The CDR3 DNA reads TGTGCCAGCAGCTTGTTAGCTGGGCTAGCACGCTACAATGAGCAGTTCTTC. Amino acid sequence: CASSLLAGLARYNEQFF. The variable domain in full, completed from reference TRBV7-2 and TRBJ2-1, reads GAGVSQSPSNKVTEKGKDVELRCDPISGHTALYWYRQSLGQGLEFLIYFQGNSAPDKSGLPSDRFSAERTGGSVSTLTIQRTQQEDSAVYLCASSLLAGLARYNEQFFGPGTRLTVL.

V usage is TRBV5-1 and J usage is TRBJ1-4; D is unresolved. The CDR3 spans 13 residues. In germline, CDR1 is SGHRS, CDR2 YFSETQ. V was clipped by 0 bases and J by 7 bases, with 7 bases between them. CDR3 coding DNA: TGCGCCAGCAGCTTGGGTCTTATTGAAAAACTGTTTTTT. Translating it yields CASSLGLIEKLFF.

The chain is built from TRBV5-6 and TRBJ2-1; 8 positions agree with TRBD1. Germline V gene data show CDR1 as SGHDT and CDR2 as YYEEEE. CDR3 length equals 13 residues. V lost 5 bases and J lost 10; bases outside the gene matches: 8. CDR3 nucleotide sequence: TGTGCCAGCAGTTCAGGACAGGGTAGGGAGCAGTTCTTC. Encoded protein: CASSSGQGREQFF.

The chain joins TRBV5-6 to TRBJ2-5, with D possibly matching TRBD2 (5 bases). This CDR3 is built from 14 residues. Per germline, CDR1 SGHDT and CDR2 YYEEEE. Deletions cut 3 bases from V and 1 base from J, with 10 bases between. CDR3 amino acids: CASSSDGLQETQYF. The CDR3 DNA reads as TGTGCCAGCAGCTCGGACGGACTCCAAGAGACCCAGTACTTC.

The V and J genes are TRBV9 and TRBJ2-3, with TRBD1 as a possible D gene (5 bases). The CDR3 is 17 residues long. From germline, CDR1 is SGDLS and CDR2 YYNGEE. V shed 0 bases and J shed 0 bases, with 14 bases lying between them. Here the CDR3 reads CASSVGGARASTDTQYF. CDR3 coding DNA: TGTGCCAGCAGCGTAGGTGGGGCCAGGGCCAGCACAGATACGCAGTATTTT.

The chain uses TRBV13 and TRBJ1-1, with 7 bases fitting TRBD1. The germline CDR1 and CDR2 sequences are PRHDT and FYEKMQ (reference sequence). After removal of 5 bases from V and 5 bases from J, the junction contained 8 bases not matched to a gene. This CDR3 spans 14 amino acids. CDR3 nucleotide sequence: TGTGCCAGCAGCCCTGACAGGGTAGGGACTGAAGCTTTCTTT. Translating gives CASSPDRVGTEAFF. The entire variable domain, with the rest obtained from reference TRBV13 and TRBJ1-1, is as follows: AAGVIQSPRHLIKEKRETATLKCYPIPRHDTVYWYQQGPGQDPQFLISFYEKMQSDKGSIPDRFSAQQFSDYHSELNMSSLELGDSALYFCASSPDRVGTEAFFGQGTRLTVV.

The V call is TRBV3-1, the J call TRBJ1-1; D might be TRBD1 (6 bases). CDR1 and CDR2 (germline): LGHDT, YNNKEL (reference sequence). This CDR3 contains 17 residues. Trimming took 4 bases from V and 0 from J, leaving 18 bases between them. The CDR3 here is CASSPFTSGAMNTEAFF. CDR3 DNA sequence: TGTGCCAGCAGCCCCTTCACTTCAGGGGCGATGAACACTGAAGCTTTCTTT.

The chain carries TRBV15 and TRBJ1-1; D remains ambiguous. V shed 5 bases and J shed 4 bases, with 20 bases lying between them. The germline V gene has CDR1 LNHNV and CDR2 YYDKDF (reference sequence). The CDR3 runs 16 residues. CDR3 in DNA: TGTGCCACCAGCCGCACCCGTACCACGGGCGTCACTGAAGCTTTCTTT. The encoded protein is CATSRTRTTGVTEAFF.

The gene calls are TRBV30 and TRBJ2-2; D call uncertain. The germline CDR1 and CDR2 sequences are GTSNPN and SVGIG (reference sequence). V lost 1 base, J lost 5 bases, and 14 bases lay in between. The CDR3 spans 15 residues. As DNA, the CDR3 is TGTGCCTGGAGTGAGAGAGACCGAGAAACCGGGGAGCTGTTTTTT. Translating gives CAWSERDRETGELFF.

This sequence joins TRBV4-3 and TRBJ2-7; no clear D. This CDR3 is 14 amino acids long. V dropped 0 bases and J dropped 2 bases, with 8 bases sitting between them. Germline V gives CDR1 LGHNA, CDR2 YSLEER. DNA for the CDR3: TGCGCCAGCAGCCAAGATCTTGGGGCCTACGAGCAGTACGTC. As protein: CASSQDLGAYEQYV.

The rearrangement links TRBV28 to TRBJ2-1, with TRBD2 as a possible D gene (6 bases). The CDR3 sequence is 15 residues long. The ends were cut back, 5 bases at V and 3 bases at J, with 14 bases in the middle. CDR1 and CDR2 (germline): MDHEN, SYDVKM. The CDR3 DNA is TGTGCCAGCAGTACTCCTCCGGGACTCTACAATGAGCAGTTCTTC. Protein: CASSTPPGLYNEQFF.

The chain joins TRBV15 to TRBJ1-4, with 8 bases fitting TRBD1. The junction had 5 bases not matched to a gene; V was cut back by 3 bases and J by 8 bases. The CDR3 runs to 14 residues. Germline V gene data show CDR1 as LNHNV and CDR2 as YYDKDF (reference sequence). Here the CDR3 DNA reads TGTGCCACCAGCAGGGACAGGGAGCGAGAAAAACTGTTTTTT. Translation gives CATSRDREREKLFF.

The chain has TRBV5-4 and TRBJ1-1; D not certain. Trimming stripped 6 bases from V and 8 bases from J, with 20 bases between. Germline CDR1 and CDR2: SGHNT and YYREEE (reference sequence). CDR3 size: 14 residues. CDR3 DNA sequence: TGTGCCAGCACCTCCACGCGGGCCATTACCGAAGCTTTCTTT. It codes for CASTSTRAITEAFF.

This rearrangement joins TRBV6-5 to TRBJ2-2, with 7 bases aligning to TRBD1. The CDR3 has 16 residues. J lost 0 bases, V lost 0 bases, and 1 base had no gene match. Germline assignment: CDR1 MNHEY and CDR2 SVGAGI. The CDR3 sequence: CASSYSQGANTGELFF. In DNA, the CDR3 is TGTGCCAGCAGTTACTCTCAGGGGGCGAACACCGGGGAGCTGTTTTTT.

The chain combines TRBV7-3 with TRBJ1-2; 9 bases are a match to TRBD1. Germline trimming cut 5 bases from V and 8 bases from J; bases unmatched to any gene: 6. CDR1 SGHTA and CDR2 FQGTGA come from the germline V gene. The CDR3 spans 13 residues. The CDR3 DNA is TGTGCCAGCAGCCCGGGGACAGGGATCGGCTACACCTTC. Translated: CASSPGTGIGYTF.

V usage is TRBV12-3 or TRBV12-4 and J usage is TRBJ2-3; D remains unclear. V was shortened by 5 bases and J by 5 bases, with 8 bases between the two germline ends. The CDR3 consists of 12 residues. The CDR3, as DNA: TGTGCCAGCAGTCCGAGTGGAGATACGCAGTATTTT. It encodes CASSPSGDTQYF.

The chain joins TRBV6-2 or TRBV6-3 to TRBJ1-5; TRBD1 agrees at 7 bases. The ends lost 4 bases at V and 10 bases at J; junction bases unmatched: 16. From germline, CDR1 is MNHEY and CDR2 SVGEGT. The CDR3 runs to 16 residues. CDR3 loop: CASSSSRTGGRGPQHF. The CDR3 bases are TGTGCCAGCAGTTCTTCCCGGACAGGTGGAAGAGGACCCCAGCATTTT.

V and J are TRBV11-2 and TRBJ2-3; possibly TRBD1 for D (5 bases). The CDR3 has 14 residues. Trimming shortened V by 1 base and J by 7 bases, and 12 bases separated the two germline ends. The germline V gene has CDR1 SGHAT and CDR2 FQNNGV. The CDR3 DNA follows: TGTGCCAGCAGCTTAGTTACTGGACATAATACGCAGTATTTT. This gives the protein CASSLVTGHNTQYF.

DNA of the CDR3: TGTGCCAGCAGGGGAAAATTCTCTGGAAACACCATATATTTT. As protein: CASRGKFSGNTIYF. The chain couples TRBV27 to TRBJ1-3; no reliable D call. Trimming removed 6 bases at V and 0 bases at J, with 9 bases between. Germline loops: CDR1 MNHEY, CDR2 SMNVEV (reference sequence). The length of the CDR3 is 14 residues.

This chain connects TRBV18 to TRBJ2-5; 7 nucleotides line up with TRBD1. The V gene's germline CDR1 is KGHSH and CDR2 LQKENI. V trimming: 2 bases; J trimming: 1 base; junction bases outside the gene matches: 1. This CDR3 contains 14 residues. CDR3: CASSPDRAQETQYF. DNA of the CDR3: TGTGCCAGCTCACCAGACAGGGCCCAAGAGACCCAGTACTTC.

V usage is TRBV11-2 and J usage is TRBJ2-7; 7 bases match TRBD1. CDR3 length equals 15 residues. Germline loops: CDR1 SGHAT, CDR2 FQNNGV. Trimming removed 3 bases from V and 2 bases from J; junction bases left unmatched: 7. The CDR3 protein is CASSFGTAPTYEQYV. In DNA, the CDR3 is TGTGCCAGCAGCTTCGGGACAGCACCTACCTACGAGCAGTACGTC.

The chain couples TRBV14 to TRBJ1-4; D ambiguous. The CDR3 contains 14 residues. The germline CDR1 and CDR2 sequences are SGHDN and FVKESK. V lost 1 base and J lost 4, with 7 bases in between. The CDR3 coding sequence is TGTGCCAGCAGCCAAGTTCAGCTTAATGAAAAACTGTTTTTT. Translation gives CASSQVQLNEKLFF.

The count of this clonotype is one. The chain combines TRBV11-2 with TRBJ2-1; D might be TRBD2 (6 bases). V gave up 3 bases and J gave up 7 bases, with 13 bases separating them. Per germline, CDR1 SGHAT and CDR2 FQNNGV. This CDR3 is built from 14 residues. The CDR3 coding sequence is TGTGCCAGCAGCTTCCTCATGGCGGGGAATGAGCAGTTCTTC. Translated, it gives CASSFLMAGNEQFF.

This chain uses TRBV10-2 with TRBJ2-1; 12 nucleotides match TRBD2. Germline V CDR1 and CDR2: WSHSY, SAAADI. Trimming at V came to 6 bases and at J to 9 bases, leaving 9 bases not matched to a gene. The CDR3 contains 15 residues. The CDR3 nucleotides are TGCGCCAGCAGAGAGACTAGCGGGGGAGTGAGTGAGCAGTTCTTC. Translation gives CASRETSGGVSEQFF.

The chain uses TRBV20-1 and TRBJ1-5; 7 bases are a match to TRBD1. V shed 0 bases, J shed 1 base, and the junction held 12 bases outside the gene matches. Germline-derived CDR1 and CDR2 are DFQATT and SNEGSKA (reference sequence). The CDR3 spans 18 residues. DNA of the CDR3: TGCAGTGCTAGAGATGGGGACAGAACCTCGATGAGCAATCAGCCCCAGCATTTT. This gives the protein CSARDGDRTSMSNQPQHF.